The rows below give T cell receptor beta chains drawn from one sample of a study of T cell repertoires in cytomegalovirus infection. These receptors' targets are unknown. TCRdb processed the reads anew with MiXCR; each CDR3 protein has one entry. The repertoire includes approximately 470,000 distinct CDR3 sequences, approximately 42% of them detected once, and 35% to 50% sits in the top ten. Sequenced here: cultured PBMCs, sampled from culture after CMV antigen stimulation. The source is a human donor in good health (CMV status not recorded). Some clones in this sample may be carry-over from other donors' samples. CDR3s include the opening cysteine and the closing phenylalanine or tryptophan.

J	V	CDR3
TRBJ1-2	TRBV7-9	CASSLLGDRLNYGYTF
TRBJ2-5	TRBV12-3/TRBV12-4	CASSSLWGAETQYF
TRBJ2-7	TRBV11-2	CASSKLRTAPYEQYF
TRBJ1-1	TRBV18	CASSPSGTEAFF
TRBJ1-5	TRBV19	CASSPPLGDQPQHF
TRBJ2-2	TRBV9	CASSPGKLRELFF
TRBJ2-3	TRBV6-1	CASSEEIAGILDTQYF
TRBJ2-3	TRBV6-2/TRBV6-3	CASSYSPVRLTDTQYF
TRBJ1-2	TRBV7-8	CASFFPGYGYTF
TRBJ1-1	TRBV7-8	CASSWDRMNTEAFF
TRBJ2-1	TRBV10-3	CATQHGTGAYNEQFF
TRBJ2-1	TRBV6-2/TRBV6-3	CASNDQSSYNEQFF
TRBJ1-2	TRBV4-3	CASSQALTLGYGYTF
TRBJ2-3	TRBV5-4	CASSSPVIVDTQYF
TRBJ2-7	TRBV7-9	CASSPPGSVHYEQYF
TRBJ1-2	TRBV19	CASSLRGPYGYTF
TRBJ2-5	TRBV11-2	CASSQTSGGRETQYF
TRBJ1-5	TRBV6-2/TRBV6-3	CASGRLKQGGSQPQHF
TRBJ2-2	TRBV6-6	CASSYSQGAGELFF
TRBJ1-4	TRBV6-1	CASSDSQANNEKLFF
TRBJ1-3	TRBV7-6	CASSSLNPGPDGNTIYF
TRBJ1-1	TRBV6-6	CASSYRSGQGVKTEAFF
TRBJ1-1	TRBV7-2	CASKGDRRGDTEAFF
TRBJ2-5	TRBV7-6	CASSYPYRSRETQYF
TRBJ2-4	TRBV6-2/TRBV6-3	CASSRDWQNIQYF
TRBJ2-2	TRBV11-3	CASSSHSSGELFF
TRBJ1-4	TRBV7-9	CASSSSVVNEKLFF
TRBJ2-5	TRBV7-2	CASSSGFQETQYF
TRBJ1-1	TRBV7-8	CASSFYPRREPFTEAFF
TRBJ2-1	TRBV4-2	CASSQDPGAYEQFF
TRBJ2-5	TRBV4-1	CASSQVAQETQYF
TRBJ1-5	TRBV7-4	CASSATRTGAQHF
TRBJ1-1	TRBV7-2	CASSPGTAGAREAFF
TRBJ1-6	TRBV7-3	CASSPSRMDSPLHF
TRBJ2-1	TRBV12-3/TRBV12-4	CASSLGHVNEQFF
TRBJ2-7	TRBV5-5	CASKEGQTYEQYF
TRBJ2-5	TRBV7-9	CASSFPPHGAQETQYF
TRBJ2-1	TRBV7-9	CASSLPVAGGNEQFF
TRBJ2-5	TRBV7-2	CASSYRMYQETQYF
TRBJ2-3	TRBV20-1	CSAPRADSGTDTQYF
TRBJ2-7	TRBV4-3	CASSQMGRGSSYEQYF
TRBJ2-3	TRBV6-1	CASSGRRGAGTSTDTQYF
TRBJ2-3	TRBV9	CASSVVGSADTQYF
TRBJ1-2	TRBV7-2	CASSQTGDYGYTF